The TCR beta chain described here comes from a study of beta chain features in type 1 diabetes. Whole-study results and caveats: TCRB CDR3 length was moderately but significantly reduced in all four CD4+ subsets of Type 1 diabetes patients. In comparison with healthy donors, patients had naive, central memory and Treg TCRB repertoires that appeared more similar. cDNA-based sequencing might over-represent cells highly expressing TCR.

The entirety of the isolated RNA underwent reverse transcription, so expressed TCRB transcripts were sequenced. TCRdb's table, derived via immunoSEQ multiplex PCR, lists solely in-frame clones and lacks some. The repertoire has under 550,000 clones, about an eighth of them found once; the top ten carry 0.035% to 0.05%. As to this clone: As yet, its antigen is unknown.

Germline-derived CDR1 and CDR2 are MNHEY and SMNVEV (reference sequence). The trim removed 9 bases at V and 2 bases at J, leaving 9 bases unmatched. This CDR3 region has 14 residues. Sequenced material: naive CD4+ T cells from blood. The rearrangement joins TRBV27 to TRBJ1-1, with 7 bases fitting TRBD1. This receptor was obtained from a woman aged 18 to 35 in good health. CDR3 amino acids: CARGNRDSNTEAFF. The CDR3 bases are TGTGCCAGAGGAAACCGGGACAGCAACACTGAAGCTTTCTTT.